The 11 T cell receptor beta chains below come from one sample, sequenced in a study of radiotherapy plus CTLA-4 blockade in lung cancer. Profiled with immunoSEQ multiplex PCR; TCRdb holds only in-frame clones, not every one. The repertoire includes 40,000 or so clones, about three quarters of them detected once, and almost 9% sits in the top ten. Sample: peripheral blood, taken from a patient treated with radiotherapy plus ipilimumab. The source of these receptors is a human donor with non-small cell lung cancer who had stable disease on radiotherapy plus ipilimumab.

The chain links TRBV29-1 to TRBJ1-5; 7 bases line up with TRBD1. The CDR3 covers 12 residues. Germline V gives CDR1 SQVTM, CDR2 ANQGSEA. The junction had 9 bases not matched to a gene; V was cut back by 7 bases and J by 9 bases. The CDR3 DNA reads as TGCAGCGCGGGGACAGTCCAAGGGCCCCAGCATTTT. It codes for CSAGTVQGPQHF.

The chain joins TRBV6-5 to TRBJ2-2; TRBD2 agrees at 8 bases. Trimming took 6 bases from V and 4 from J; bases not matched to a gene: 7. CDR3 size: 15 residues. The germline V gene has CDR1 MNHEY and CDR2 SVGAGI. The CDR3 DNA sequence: TGTGCCAGCAGAACACCGGGGGGGCGCACCGGGGAGCTGTTTTTT. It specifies CASRTPGGRTGELFF.

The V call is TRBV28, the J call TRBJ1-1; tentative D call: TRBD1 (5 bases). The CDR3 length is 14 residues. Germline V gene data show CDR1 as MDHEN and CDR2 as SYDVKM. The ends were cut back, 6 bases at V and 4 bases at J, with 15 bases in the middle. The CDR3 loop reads CASSSSGGSTEAFF. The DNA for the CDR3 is TGTGCCAGCAGCTCAAGCGGGGGGAGCACTGAAGCTTTCTTT.

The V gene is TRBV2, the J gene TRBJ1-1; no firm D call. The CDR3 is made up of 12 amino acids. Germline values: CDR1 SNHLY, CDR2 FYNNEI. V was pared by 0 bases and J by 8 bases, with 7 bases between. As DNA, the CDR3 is TGTGCCAGCAGTGAAGCCCTTCCCGAAGCTTTCTTT. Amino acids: CASSEALPEAFF.

CDR3 bases: TGTGCCAGCAGTTGGGCACTTAATCAGCCCCAGCATTTT. Translated: CASSWALNQPQHF. This chain links TRBV6-5 with TRBJ1-5; D gene ambiguous. Germline V gives CDR1 MNHEY, CDR2 SVGAGI. V gave up 4 bases and J gave up 4 bases, with 8 bases separating them. There are 13 residues in the CDR3.

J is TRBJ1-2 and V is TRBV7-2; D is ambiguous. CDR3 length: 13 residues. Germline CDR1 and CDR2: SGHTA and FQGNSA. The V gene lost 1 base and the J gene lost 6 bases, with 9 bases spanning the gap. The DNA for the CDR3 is TGTGCCAGCAGCTTAGTAGAGGGTAATGGCTACACCTTC. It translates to CASSLVEGNGYTF.

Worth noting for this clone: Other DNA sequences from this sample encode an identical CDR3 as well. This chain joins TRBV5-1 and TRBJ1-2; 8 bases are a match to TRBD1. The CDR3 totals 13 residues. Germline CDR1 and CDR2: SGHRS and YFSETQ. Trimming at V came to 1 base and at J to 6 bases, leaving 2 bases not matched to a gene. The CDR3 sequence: CASSLQGADGYTF. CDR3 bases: TGCGCCAGCAGCTTGCAGGGGGCGGATGGCTACACCTTC.

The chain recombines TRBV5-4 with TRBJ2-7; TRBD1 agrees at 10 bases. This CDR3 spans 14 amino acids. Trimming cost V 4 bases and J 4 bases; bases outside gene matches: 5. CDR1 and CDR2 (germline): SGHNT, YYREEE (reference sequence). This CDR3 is CASSVDRGRYEQYF. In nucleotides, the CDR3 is TGTGCCAGCAGCGTAGACAGGGGGCGGTACGAGCAGTACTTC.

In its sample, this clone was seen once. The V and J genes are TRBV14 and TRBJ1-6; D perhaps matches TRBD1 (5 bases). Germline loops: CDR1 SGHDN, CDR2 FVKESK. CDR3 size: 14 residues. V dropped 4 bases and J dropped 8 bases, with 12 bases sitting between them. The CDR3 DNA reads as TGTGCCAGCAGCCTTGGGACTGAATATTCACCCCTCCACTTT. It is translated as CASSLGTEYSPLHF.

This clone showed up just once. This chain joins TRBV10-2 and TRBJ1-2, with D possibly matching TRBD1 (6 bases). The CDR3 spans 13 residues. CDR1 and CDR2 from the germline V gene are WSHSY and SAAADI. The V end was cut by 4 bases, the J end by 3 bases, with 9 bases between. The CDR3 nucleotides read TGCGCCAGCAGTGCGGCAGGGGACTATGGCTACACCTTC. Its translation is CASSAAGDYGYTF.

CDR3 amino acids: CASSSGQGADYGYTF. The CDR3 bases are TGTGCCAGCAGCTCGGGACAGGGGGCCGACTATGGCTACACCTTC. This sequence joins TRBV7-6 and TRBJ1-2; 12 bases are a match to TRBD1. Per the germline V gene, CDR1 is SGHVS and CDR2 is FNYEAQ. The CDR3 length is 15 residues. Trimming cost V 4 bases and J 3 bases; bases outside gene matches: 3. Drawing the rest from reference TRBV7-6 and TRBJ1-2, the complete variable domain is GAGVSQSPRYKVTKRGQDVALRCDPISGHVSLYWYRQALGQGPEFLTYFNYEAQQDKSGLPNDRFSAERPEGSISTLTIQRTEQRDSAMYRCASSSGQGADYGYTFGSGTRLTVV.